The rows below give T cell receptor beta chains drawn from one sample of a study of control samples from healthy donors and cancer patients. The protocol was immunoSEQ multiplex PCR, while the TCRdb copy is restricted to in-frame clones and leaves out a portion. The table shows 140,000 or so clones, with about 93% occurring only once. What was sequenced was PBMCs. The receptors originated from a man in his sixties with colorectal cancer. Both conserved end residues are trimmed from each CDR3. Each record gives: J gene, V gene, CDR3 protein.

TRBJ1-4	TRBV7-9	ASSLAGILGEKLF
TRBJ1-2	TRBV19	ASTFSEVNYGYT
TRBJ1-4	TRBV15	ATSRDQTRGEKLF
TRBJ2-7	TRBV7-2	ASSPNPGSYEQY
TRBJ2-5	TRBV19	ASRVEGEKTQY
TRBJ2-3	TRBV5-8	ASSLWASGGRSTDTQY
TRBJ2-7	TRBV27	ASSPEGGHPYEQY
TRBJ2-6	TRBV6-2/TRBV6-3	ASSYPGADRGSGANVLT
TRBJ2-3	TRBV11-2	ASSSGQGSDTQY
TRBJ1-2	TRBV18	ASSPGTGDTSNYGYT
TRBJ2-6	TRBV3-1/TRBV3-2	ASSQDISRRVSRANVLT
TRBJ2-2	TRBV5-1	ASSLGTAGTGELF
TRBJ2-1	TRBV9	ASSVGISAAPVGNEQF
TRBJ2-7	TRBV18	ASSPPGGYEQY
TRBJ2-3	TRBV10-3	ASGQSYTQY
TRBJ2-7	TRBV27	ASRGISGGREQY
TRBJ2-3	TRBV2	ASSPGQGAGAGTDTQY
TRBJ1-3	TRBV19	ASSIDRGSGNTIY
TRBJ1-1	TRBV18	ASSPPAYGEAF
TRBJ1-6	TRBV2	ASTLRAQGNSPLH
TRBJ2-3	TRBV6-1	ASSEQGHITDTQY
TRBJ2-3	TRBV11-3	ASSPSGGSFGTDTQY
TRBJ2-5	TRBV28	ASKLAGLQETQY
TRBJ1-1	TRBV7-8	ASSPAGTGSGTEAF
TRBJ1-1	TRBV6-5	ASRGTGTVNTEAF
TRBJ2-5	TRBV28	ASSLAGSQTQY
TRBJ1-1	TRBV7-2	ASSPGGYTEAF
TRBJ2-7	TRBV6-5	ASRSRGVHEQY
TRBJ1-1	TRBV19	ASMGGMNTEAF
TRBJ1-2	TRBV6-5	ASSSLGERNYGYT
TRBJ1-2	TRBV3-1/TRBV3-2	ASSQVYRRTIHDNYGYT
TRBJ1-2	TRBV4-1	ASSQEEFPSANYGYT
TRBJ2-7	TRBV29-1	SVETHENYEQY
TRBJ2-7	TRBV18	ASSPPTGRGVYEQY
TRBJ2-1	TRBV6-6	ASSYESHEQF
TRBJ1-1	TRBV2	ASSEAGETTEAF
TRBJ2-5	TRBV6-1	ASSEVLETQY
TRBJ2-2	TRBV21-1	ASSNRRCRELF
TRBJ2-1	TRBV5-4	ASSLVGGSYNEQF
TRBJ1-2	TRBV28	ASSFGQGVNGYT
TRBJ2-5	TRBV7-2	ASRGPGALATQY
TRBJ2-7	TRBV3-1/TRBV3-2	ASSQGGAGAGYEQY
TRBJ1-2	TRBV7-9	ASSLGRGPSGYT
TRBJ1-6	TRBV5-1	ASSFDGATLGSPLH
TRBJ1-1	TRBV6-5	ASSRTGLGFEAF
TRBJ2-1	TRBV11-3	ASSTNEQF
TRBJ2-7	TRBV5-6	ASSTLLAGPGSYEQY
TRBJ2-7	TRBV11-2	ASSTVAREQY
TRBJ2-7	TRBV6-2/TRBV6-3	ASSERTAYEQY
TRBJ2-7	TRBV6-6	ASSRDRDPYEQY
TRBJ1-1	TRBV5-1	ASSSAPAGYQGWNTEAF
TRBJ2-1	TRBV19	ASSRGEGLPNEQF
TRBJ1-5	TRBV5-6	ASSFGASNQPQH